Described below is a single TCR beta chain sequence and its context. The assay was immunoSEQ multiplex PCR, and TCRdb's table has in-frame clones only and misses some. The data show 180,000 or so clones, around 89% seen once. This entry is derived from a study of T cell responses to AZD1222 COVID-19 vaccine. The V gene's germline CDR1 is SGHTA and CDR2 FQGNSA. This CDR3 comprises 15 residues. V was pared by 2 bases and J by 3 bases, with 13 bases between. This clonotype originated in an adult who received the AZD1222 COVID-19 vaccine. The sequenced sample was peripheral blood, obtained 28 days after the second AZD1222 dose. This chain joins TRBV7-2 and TRBJ1-1, with D maybe TRBD1 (5 bases). CDR3 in amino acids: CASSLSSQGYTEAFF. The DNA of the CDR3 is TGTGCCAGCAGCTTAAGTTCCCAGGGCTACACTGAAGCTTTCTTT.